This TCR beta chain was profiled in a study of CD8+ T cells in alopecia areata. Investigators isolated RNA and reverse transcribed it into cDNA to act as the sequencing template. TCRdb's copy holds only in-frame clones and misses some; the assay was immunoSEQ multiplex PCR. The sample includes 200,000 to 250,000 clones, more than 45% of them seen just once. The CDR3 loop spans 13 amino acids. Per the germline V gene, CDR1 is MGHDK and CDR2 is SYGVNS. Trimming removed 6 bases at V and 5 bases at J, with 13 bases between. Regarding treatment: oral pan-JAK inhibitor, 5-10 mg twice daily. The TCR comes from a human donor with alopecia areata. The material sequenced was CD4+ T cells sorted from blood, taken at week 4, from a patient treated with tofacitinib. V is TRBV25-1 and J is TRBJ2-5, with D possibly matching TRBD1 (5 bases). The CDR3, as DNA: TGTGCCAGCAGCCAGGGTTATTGGGAGACCCAGTACTTC. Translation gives CASSQGYWETQYF.